The T cell receptor beta chain described here comes from a study of regulatory T cells in long-lasting Graves disease (dated by TCRdb to the early 2020s). Background for the entire study: Newly diagnosed Graves' disease patients had taken antithyroid drugs for less than 3 months. A total of roughly 35 samples underwent TCR sequencing: some 13 from persistent and some 20 from newly diagnosed Graves' disease patients. Persistent Graves' disease patients were compared with newly diagnosed Graves' disease patients by peripheral blood TCR sequencing and RNA sequencing. The study was conducted in China and was registered as a clinical trial.

The research as a whole found: More public clonotypes were shared among persistent patients (around 2,600) than among newly diagnosed patients (more than 950). Because the primary lesion, thyroid tissue, could not be accessed, the study looked at peripheral blood alone. Persistent Graves' disease patients showed lower TCR Shannon entropy and fewer highly expanded clones than newly diagnosed patients, suggesting clonal expansion. Sequencing and analysis were restricted to the TCR beta chain. TRBV28, TRBJ1-2 and TRBJ2-5 were preferentially used in persistent disease, while TRBV20-1 and TRBJ2-1 were favored in newly diagnosed disease. The small sample size was acknowledged by the authors as a limitation that may reduce accuracy.

The time point label of this sample denotes: newly diagnosed GD, antithyroid drugs for less than 3 months. For both TCR sequencing and RNA sequencing, RNA was extracted from PBMCs using TRIzol. Graves' disease was diagnosed according to American Thyroid Association guidelines. Patients were recruited from an endocrinology department in Xi'an, China. Each patient gave 9 to 10 milliliters of peripheral blood, collected in an EDTA anticoagulant tube. Ficoll Paque Plus density gradient separation was used to isolate PBMCs, and no further T cell sorting was done. RNA quality was checked with an Agilent 2100 Bioanalyzer and agarose gel, and concentration with a NanoDrop 2000. This clonotype was counted many times. Its antigen is currently not known. Per-base qualities were not stored, and no clone one base away is much larger. The germline V gene encodes CDR1 DFQATT and CDR2 SNEGSKA (reference sequence). The CDR3, from cysteine to phenylalanine, totals 11 residues. Here the CDR3 DNA is all that survives: 33 bases in frame from base 1. Trimming takes 5 bases from V and 6 bases from J, and the germline ends sit 9 bases apart.

The library was made by multiplex PCR. Sequencing used an Illumina HiSeq 4000. CDR3 regions were amplified by Arm-PCR with iRepertoire HTBI primers to construct TCR beta libraries. Before sequencing, the PCR products underwent gel purification. The published analysis was carried out like this. Across samples, roughly 60 TRBV and 13 to 15 TRBJ segments were identified and used for gene usage analysis of CDR3 amino acid clonotypes. Filtered high-quality paired reads were merged into contigs using COPE and FqMerger. BLAST was used to align contigs to the IMGT TRBV, TRBD and TRBJ reference genes, and CDR3 was defined following IMGT. Any clonotype with a frequency above 0.1% was counted as a highly expanded clone. Shannon entropy served as the measure of repertoire diversity, while the Gini coefficient captured V-J evenness. Public clonotypes were defined as clonotypes shared by more than one individual. TCRdb reworked the public reads: Q25 trimming with fastp, MiXCR clone assembly, productive beta chains retained. For every CDR3 protein sequence, its rows merge into one entry that carries the most common genes and DNA. These V and J calls are TCRdb output, not the study's own analysis. Recorded for this sample are roughly 350,000 distinct CDR3 sequences; 15% to 20% of them occurred a single time. 30% of the sample is taken by the ten largest.

These data were likewise used in another study, on T cells in Graves' hyperthyroidism and ophthalmopathy. As the second paper documents: Stable Graves' hyperthyroidism was defined as the absence of progression to ophthalmopathy over 18 months of follow-up. Hyperthyroidism patients were aged 18 to 65 years and newly diagnosed, with disease duration of less than 2 months. The study excluded patients with uncontrolled infections, other autoimmune diseases, pregnancy or lactation. Diagnoses were established on the basis of clinical symptoms, serum thyroxine and TRAb, thyroid ultrasound, and orbital computed tomography. The TCR CDR3 was subjected to a first round of RT-PCR using the HTBI primer set and the Qiagen OneStep RT-PCR kit. Most expanded thyroid clonotypes (frequency above 0.001) were also found in blood, which suggests that blood repertoires may mirror thyroid immune responses. Ophthalmopathy was separated from stable hyperthyroidism by a 13 V-J signature model, with 85% to 90% sensitivity and about 81% specificity obtained in cross-validation and 80%/75% obtained in testing. In validation, the model predicted progression to ophthalmopathy a median of approximately 6.3 months before onset, with roughly 70% sensitivity and roughly 79% specificity. To identify distinguishing TCR V-J signatures, a discovery cohort of around 100 patients was used, comprising 40 to 45 with Graves' ophthalmopathy and approximately 58 with stable Graves' hyperthyroidism. Prospective prediction of ophthalmopathy was tested in an independent validation cohort consisting of some 18 hyperthyroidism patients and over 15 patients who later progressed to ophthalmopathy. For training and testing, the approximately 92 patients in the discovery cohort were randomly divided in a 7:3 ratio. Thyroid tissue and blood T-cell repertoires from several Graves' hyperthyroidism patients were also compared in the study. Following sampling, methimazole starting at 30 mg daily was given to hyperthyroidism patients, and high-dose intravenous methylprednisolone was given to ophthalmopathy patients. A second multiplex PCR round built the libraries, followed by size selection and purification. Paired-end sequencing of the libraries was performed with 100 bp reads on an Illumina HiSeq2000. SOAPnuke was used to process the raw data, removing reads that contained adapters or uncalled bases, had a mean Phred below 15, or lacked an exact match to the constant primer or identifier. COPE v1.2.5 was used to merge high-quality paired reads, and clonotypes were defined as unique nucleotide sequences. Clonotypes were aligned to IMGT TRBV, TRBD and TRBJ reference segments using MiTCR v1.1. Only V-J combinations with frequency above 0.0001, covering 99.2% of repertoires, were analysed. The TCS score was defined as F50 (clonal expansion) divided by E x V (chaos), with BLOSUM62-based TCRdist calculated between CDR3 peptides within each V-J. Welch's t-statistics and random forest reduced some 510 V-J features to under 15, which were used in a naive Bayes classifier (R e1071). Sample size was not statistically predetermined, and blinding of investigators to group allocation was not performed. The paper reports TCR Vbeta CDR3 sequencing of fewer than 150 peripheral blood samples: some 41 ophthalmopathy, over 70 hyperthyroidism and 17 progressor patients.

This chain is built from TRBV20-1 and TRBJ2-3; there is no confident call for the D gene. The TCR originated in a man in his forties or fifties with Graves disease. Donor details come from another sample of the same person, matched by shared clones. The sample here was peripheral blood mononuclear cells (PBMCs), taken at new diagnosis, from a patient treated with antithyroid drugs. The DNA sequence follows: TGCAGTGCTCCTACAGTGGATACGCAGTATTTT. This encodes CSAPTVDTQYF.